Listed below are T cell receptor beta chains from one sample, sequenced in a study of cytomegalovirus exposure and HLA in healthy donors. Generated by immunoSEQ multiplex PCR, the TCRdb table keeps only in-frame clones and is missing some. The data show fewer than 200,000 clones, approximately 86% seen once. Sequencing was done on a sample of PBMCs. The receptors were sampled from a man aged 30 to 45 in good health and CMV-seropositive. The CDR3 runs from the conserved cysteine through the conserved F or W. The order of the fields is clone size, D gene, J gene, V gene, CDR3 DNA, CDR3 protein. D genes are given only for firm matches. A row's size may be missing; if present it is once, few, many or a size class.

-,TRBD1,TRBJ1-2,TRBV6-5,TGTGCCAGCAGAGACAGGGGGCTTGGTGGCTACACCTTC,CASRDRGLGGYTF
once,-,TRBJ2-3,TRBV7-2,TGTGCCAGCAGCTTAATGGCCACGAGCACAGATACGCAGTATTTT,CASSLMATSTDTQYF
-,-,TRBJ2-3,TRBV2,TGTGCCAGCAGTGGGGGTTTGACAGATACGCAGTATTTT,CASSGGLTDTQYF
-,TRBD2,TRBJ2-3,TRBV5-1,TGCGCCAGCAGCTTGGAGGGACTAGCGGGAGCAGATACGCAGTATTTT,CASSLEGLAGADTQYF
few,TRBD1,TRBJ1-1,TRBV4-3,TGCGCCAGCAGCCAGACAGGGTCGGGAAACACTGAAGCTTTCTTT,CASSQTGSGNTEAFF
-,-,TRBJ1-1,TRBV9,TGTGCCAGCAGCGCCCGGGGTTTAGCAGGCGGGGGAACTGAAGCTTTCTTT,CASSARGLAGGGTEAFF
-,TRBD2,TRBJ2-5,TRBV15,TGTGCCACCAGCAGAGGGCTAGCGGGCAACCAAGAGACCCAGTACTTC,CATSRGLAGNQETQYF
-,-,TRBJ1-2,TRBV6-5,TGTGCCAGCAGTTACAGGAGACAGGCCGGCAATGGCTACACCTTC,CASSYRRQAGNGYTF
once,-,TRBJ1-1,TRBV4-2,TGTGCCAGCAGCCAAGATGCGGCAGGGACCCGGGAGAGGTCTGAAGCTTTCTTT,CASSQDAAGTRERSEAFF
once,-,TRBJ1-5,TRBV7-2,TGTGCCAGCAGCCCTCGTCCCAGAAACAATCAGCCCCAGCATTTT,CASSPRPRNNQPQHF
once,-,TRBJ2-1,TRBV5-3,TGTGCCAGAAGCTTGGTAGTCCCCGACAGTCCAACCTACAATGAGCAGTTCTTC,CARSLVVPDSPTYNEQFF
-,-,TRBJ2-3,TRBV18,TGTGCCAGCTCACCTGGGACTCGCACAGATACGCAGTATTTT,CASSPGTRTDTQYF
-,-,TRBJ1-1,TRBV18,TGTGCCAGCTCACCACCTGACAGTTTATTTGCAGCTTTCTTT,CASSPPDSLFAAFF
-,TRBD2,TRBJ2-5,TRBV7-2,TGTGCCAGCAGCTTAGCGCGGGGGAGCGAGACCCAGTACTTC,CASSLARGSETQYF
-,TRBD2,TRBJ2-3,TRBV5-5,TGTGCCAGCAGCTTGGTAGCGACTAGCGGGGGAGATACGCAGTATTTT,CASSLVATSGGDTQYF
-,-,TRBJ2-1,TRBV6-5,TGTGCCAGCAGTTACGGCGGGTTCAATGAGCAGTTCTTC,CASSYGGFNEQFF
-,TRBD2,TRBJ2-3,TRBV9,TGTGCCAGCGGGTCTTCTAGCGGGGTCACAGATACGCAGTATTTT,CASGSSSGVTDTQYF
-,-,TRBJ2-7,TRBV18,TGTGCCACCACCGGACAGTCGTACGAGCAGTACTTC,CATTGQSYEQYF
-,-,TRBJ2-1,TRBV5-1,TGCGCCAGCAGCTTTGTCGGGACTCTGCAGTTCTTC,CASSFVGTLQFF
-,TRBD2,TRBJ2-7,TRBV11-2,TGTGCCAGCAGCTTAGCGGCTAGCGGATCCTACGAGCAGTACTTC,CASSLAASGSYEQYF
-,TRBD1,TRBJ2-6,TRBV7-2,TGTGCCAGCAGCCTGGACAGGGCCTCTGGGGCCAACGTCCTGACTTTC,CASSLDRASGANVLTF
-,-,TRBJ2-7,TRBV4-1,TGCGCCAGCAGCCAGGATAGTCGGTGGGAGCAGTACTTC,CASSQDSRWEQYF
-,-,TRBJ2-3,TRBV5-4,TGTGCCAGCAGCTGGGGGATTAGCACAGATACGCAGTATTTT,CASSWGISTDTQYF
-,-,TRBJ1-1,TRBV7-7,TGTGCCAGCAGCCTCGCGGGAAGGCAGGGTTTGAGGGAAGCTTTCTTT,CASSLAGRQGLREAFF
-,-,TRBJ2-3,TRBV5-1,TGCGCCAGCAGCTTGGGCAGGGGTATGACAGATACGCAGTATTTT,CASSLGRGMTDTQYF
few,-,TRBJ2-1,TRBV29-1,TGCAGCGTTGAAACCAGGGACTCCTACAATGAGCAGTTCTTC,CSVETRDSYNEQFF
once,TRBD1,TRBJ1-5,TRBV12-5,TGTGCTAGTGGTCCCGAACAAGGACAGGGGGCGAGCAATCAGCCCCAGCATTTT,CASGPEQGQGASNQPQHF
-,-,TRBJ1-1,TRBV9,TGTGCCAGCAGCGTAGTAGATAACACTGAAGCTTTCTTT,CASSVVDNTEAFF
-,-,TRBJ1-3,TRBV5-1,TGCGCCAGCAGCTACTCCTCGACCCAGGGCGGTCGAAACACCATATATTTT,CASSYSSTQGGRNTIYF